The 22 T cell receptor beta chains presented below share a single source sample, sequenced in a study of post-analysis software for immune sequencing data. Study-wide results and caveats: Comparison of patients with controls showed five TRBV segments more frequent in patients, TRBV5-6, TRBV5-1 and TRBV20-1 among them.

Researchers reported that TCR beta cDNA libraries carried unique molecular identifiers. From the PCR reads, TCRdb called clonotypes with MiXCR, one entry per CDR3 protein. The repertoire includes roughly 180,000 distinct CDR3 sequences, about 32% of them detected once, and less than 1.6% sits in the top ten. Antigens of these TCRs are unknown. The sample comprised blood. These TCRs come from a girl between 10 and 17 years old with multiple sclerosis.

Comment on this clonotype: The junction departs from the called germline gene at one end, perhaps through a read error. V usage is TRBV6-6 and J usage is TRBJ1-5, with D hard to call. The CDR3 is 13 residues long. CDR1 is MNHNY and CDR2 is SVGAGI in the germline V gene (reference sequence). The DNA of the CDR3 is TGTGCCAGCAGTTTGTACGGCAATGAGCCCCAGCATTTT. Its protein is CASSLYGNEPQHF.

The chain has TRBV20-1 and TRBJ2-5; TRBD2 agrees at 13 bases. With V trimmed by 1 base and J by 1 base, 9 bases remained unmatched. From germline, CDR1 is DFQATT and CDR2 SNEGSKA (reference sequence). This CDR3 spans 18 amino acids. The CDR3 region is CSARGTSGRSYSQETQYF. CDR3 nucleotides: TGCAGTGCTAGAGGGACTAGCGGGAGAAGCTACTCCCAAGAGACCCAGTACTTC.

This clonotype was recorded many times. This chain connects TRBV29-1 to TRBJ2-1, with a possible D match to TRBD2 (5 bases). The germline V gene encodes CDR1 SQVTM and CDR2 ANQGSEA. CDR3 size: 12 residues. Trimming removed 5 bases from V and 7 bases from J, with 12 bases in between. CDR3 DNA: TGCAGCGTTCCTGTCGAGGGTAATGAGCAGTTCTTC. Translating gives CSVPVEGNEQFF.

This clonotype was counted between two and nine times. The gene calls are TRBV19 and TRBJ2-3; no firm D call. The CDR3 sequence is 15 residues long. Germline V CDR1 and CDR2: LNHDA, SQIVND (reference sequence). V dropped 2 bases and J dropped 5 bases, with 14 bases sitting between them. CDR3 sequence reads: CASSIIGVAQDTQYF. In DNA, the CDR3 is TGTGCCAGTAGTATAATAGGAGTCGCGCAAGATACGCAGTATTTT. The full variable domain, in which reference TRBV19 and TRBJ2-3 provide the parts outside the CDR3, is DGGITQSPKYLFRKEGQNVTLSCEQNLNHDAMYWYRQDPGQGLRLIYYSQIVNDFQKGDIAEGYSVSREKKESFPLTVTSAQKNPTAFYLCASSIIGVAQDTQYFGPGTRLTVL.

This clonotype was picked up a small number of times. V is TRBV14 and J is TRBJ2-6; the D is unclear. The CDR3 extends over 17 amino acids. Germline V gene sequence: CDR1 SGHDN, CDR2 FVKESK. Trimming shortened V by 1 base and J by 5 bases, and 15 bases separated the two germline ends. CDR3 region: CASSQVVRGFWANVLTF. CDR3 nucleotide sequence: TGTGCCAGCAGCCAAGTCGTCCGAGGATTTTGGGCCAACGTCCTGACTTTC.

The chain links TRBV29-1 to TRBJ2-7; maybe TRBD2 (6 bases). The germline gives CDR1 SQVTM, CDR2 ANQGSEA. The CDR3 loop spans 14 amino acids. V was trimmed by 8 bases and J by 6 bases, leaving 23 bases between them. The CDR3 DNA follows: TGCAGCCCCTGGGGGAGGAGTGTTGCCTGCGAGCAGTACTTC. It translates to CSPWGRSVACEQYF.

In regard to this clonotype: A much bigger clone sits one base away, suggesting this may be a read error. This chain connects TRBV18 to TRBJ2-1, with 9 nucleotides matching TRBD1. V was pared by 1 base and J by 10 bases, with 29 bases of the junction left unmatched. The CDR3 contains 22 residues. From germline, CDR1 is KGHSH and CDR2 LQKENI. The CDR3 DNA reads as TGTGCCAGCTCACCACTTGGTATTGGACCGAGACAGGGGGTCTTAGGCTCCTACGAGCAGTTCTTC. Translating gives CASSPLGIGPRQGVLGSYEQFF.

The chain is built from TRBV20-1 and TRBJ1-1; a weak D match, TRBD1 (5 bases). Germline loops: CDR1 DFQATT, CDR2 SNEGSKA (reference sequence). This CDR3 has 15 amino acids. Trimming cost V 3 bases and J 4 bases, with 18 bases left between them. The CDR3 protein is CSASRSGSSCTEAFF. The CDR3 DNA follows: TGCAGTGCTAGTCGGTCAGGGTCGTCGTGCACTGAAGCTTTCTTT.

The chain employs TRBV5-1 and TRBJ2-3, with a weak D call TRBD1 (6 bases). From germline, CDR1 is SGHRS and CDR2 YFSETQ. The CDR3 is 15 amino acids. Trimming took off 0 bases at V and 1 base at J, with 9 bases between the two ends. CDR3: CASSLANRGTDTQYF. The CDR3 coding sequence is TGCGCCAGCAGCTTGGCCAACAGGGGCACAGATACGCAGTATTTT.

This clonotype appeared many times. This chain joins TRBV15 and TRBJ2-7, with D possibly matching TRBD1 (5 bases). V lost 0 bases, J lost 5 bases, and 17 bases lay in between. Looked up from germline, CDR1 is LNHNV and CDR2 is YYDKDF (reference sequence). The CDR3 sequence is 16 residues long. CDR3 DNA: TGTGCCACCAGCAGAGAATATGGCCAGCCCAGGGACGAGCAGTACTTC. Translation: CATSREYGQPRDEQYF.

The sample holds a few counts of this clonotype. This chain uses TRBV28 with TRBJ1-2, with D perhaps TRBD1 (6 bases). This CDR3 has 11 amino acids. The V gene lost 9 bases and the J gene lost 4 bases, with 9 bases spanning the gap. Germline-derived CDR1 and CDR2 are MDHEN and SYDVKM. CDR3 sequence (DNA): TGTGCCAGTGGACAGCTCTATGGCTACACCTTC. Amino acids: CASGQLYGYTF.

The table lists this clonotype with many counts. The junction and the germline gene differ at one end; a read error may be behind it. V gene TRBV7-7 combines with J gene TRBJ2-3, with D unclear. Germline-derived CDR1 and CDR2 are SSHAT and FNYEAQ (reference sequence). The CDR3 consists of 13 residues. CDR3 DNA: TGTGCTAGCAGCTCCCACCGCACAGATACGCAGTATTTT. It is translated as CASSSHRTDTQYF.

This clonotype was recorded at least ten times. The chain joins TRBV29-1 to TRBJ2-1, with 7 bases identical to TRBD2. The germline V gene encodes CDR1 SQVTM and CDR2 ANQGSEA. J was trimmed by 6 bases and V by 7 bases; bases with no gene match: 12. This CDR3 contains 14 residues. CDR3 in DNA: TGCAGCGGGGAGGACGCAGCGGGACTCAATGAGCAGTTCTTC. It specifies CSGEDAAGLNEQFF.

This clonotype was recorded at least ten times. This sequence joins TRBV3-1 and TRBJ2-7; the D gene is possibly TRBD1 (6 bases). Germline V CDR1 and CDR2: LGHDT, YNNKEL (reference sequence). The CDR3 covers 14 residues. The germline V and J ends were trimmed by 5 bases and 2 bases, with 13 bases remaining between them. The CDR3 DNA is TGTGCCAGCAGCTTACCGGGACAACCCTACGAGCAGTACTTC. It yields the protein CASSLPGQPYEQYF.

Comments on this clonotype: A much larger clone differs by one base, so this may be a read error. The V call is TRBV29-1, the J call TRBJ2-1; a possible D gene is TRBD2 (6 bases). The DNA end is more similar to TRBJ2-7, so the J call may be wrong. In germline, CDR1 is SQVTM, CDR2 ANQGSEA. The CDR3 spans 16 residues. The CDR3 spells CSVGSLASSSYNEQYF. CDR3 nucleotides: TGCAGCGTAGGTTCACTAGCATCATCCTCCTACAATGAGCAGTACTTC.

The chain recombines TRBV6-2 or TRBV6-3 with TRBJ2-3; TRBD2 aligns across 9 bases. This CDR3 spans 20 amino acids. The germline V gene encodes CDR1 MNHEY and CDR2 SVGEGT. V shed 2 bases, J shed 0 bases, and the junction held 15 bases outside the gene matches. The CDR3 region is CASSYPGLAGTKVSTDTQYF. CDR3 coding DNA: TGTGCCAGCAGTTACCCCGGGCTAGCGGGAACTAAAGTTAGCACAGATACGCAGTATTTT.

The J gene is TRBJ2-5, the V gene TRBV5-1, with D maybe TRBD1 (5 bases). Trimming stripped 0 bases from V and 5 bases from J, with 14 bases between. Germline V CDR1 and CDR2: SGHRS, YFSETQ. This CDR3 contains 15 residues. The CDR3 nucleotides are TGCGCCAGCAGCTTGGTTCTCACAGGCGGCGAGACCCAGTACTTC. Amino acid sequence: CASSLVLTGGETQYF. Full variable domain (remainder filled in from reference TRBV5-1 and TRBJ2-5): KAGVTQTPRYLIKTRGQQVTLSCSPISGHRSVSWYQQTPGQGLQFLFEYFSETQRNKGNFPGRFSGRQFSNSRSEMNVSTLELGDSALYLCASSLVLTGGETQYFGPGTRLLVL.

This clonotype showed up many times. The chain links TRBV6-5 to TRBJ2-1, with 8 bases that match TRBD2. The germline CDR1 and CDR2 sequences are MNHEY and SVGAGI. This CDR3 spans 15 amino acids. V gave up 6 bases and J gave up 0 bases; unmatched junction bases: 4. The CDR3, as DNA: TGTGCCAGCAGCTATAGCGGGATCTCCTACAATGAGCAGTTCTTC. The encoded protein is CASSYSGISYNEQFF.

The chain uses TRBV20-1 and TRBJ2-2; tentative D call: TRBD1 (6 bases). Trimming stripped 1 base from V and 2 bases from J, with 11 bases between. This CDR3 is 15 amino acids long. CDR1 is DFQATT and CDR2 is SNEGSKA in the germline V gene (reference sequence). CDR3 in DNA: TGCAGTGCTAGAGTTAGCAGGGGCAACACCGGGGAGCTGTTTTTT. Translating gives CSARVSRGNTGELFF.

This clonotype came up a few times. The chain employs TRBV5-1 and TRBJ1-1, with 8 bases matching TRBD1. The CDR3 has 14 amino acids. CDR1 and CDR2 (germline): SGHRS, YFSETQ. With 6 bases clipped from V and 2 bases from J, the junction kept 6 bases outside the gene matches. CDR3 region: CASTFGTGNTEAFF. CDR3 DNA sequence: TGCGCCAGCACCTTTGGGACAGGCAACACTGAAGCTTTCTTT.

This clonotype occurred many times. This rearrangement joins TRBV4-1 to TRBJ2-1; no clear D. Trimming took 11 bases from V and 2 from J, leaving 10 bases between them. Germline V gene data show CDR1 as MGHRA and CDR2 as YSYEKL. The CDR3 spans 12 residues. The CDR3 loop reads CAGHTPYNEQFF. CDR3 in DNA: TGCGCCGGTCACACCCCCTACAATGAGCAGTTCTTC.

The chain links TRBV5-1 to TRBJ1-4; D is perhaps TRBD1 (5 bases). Per germline, CDR1 SGHRS and CDR2 YFSETQ. The V gene lost 4 bases and the J gene lost 7 bases, with 17 bases spanning the gap. The CDR3 consists of 15 residues. CDR3 loop: CASSAGAPGGEKLFF. CDR3 coding DNA: TGCGCCAGCAGCGCTGGGGCACCGGGAGGTGAAAAACTGTTTTTT.